The present entry profiles one T cell receptor (beta chain) with its context. Antigen: not known. These data come from a study of sequential checkpoint blockade in melanoma. Study-wide context: Patients were randomized 1:1 to nivolumab-then-ipilimumab or ipilimumab-then-nivolumab first-line. After both sequences, patients received maintenance nivolumab.

The protocol was immunoSEQ multiplex PCR, while the TCRdb copy is restricted to in-frame clones and leaves out a portion. Of roughly 9,300 clones listed, 25% to 30% are singletons. General study points: Clinical benefit was about 30 times likelier when tumor T-cell fraction and clonality increased.

Treatment described: randomized to nivolumab then ipilimumab (arm A) or the reverse (arm B). None of the patients previously received DNA-damaging chemotherapy. The V and J ends lost 3 bases and 0 bases respectively, with 5 bases between them. The CDR3 length is 13 residues. Germline V lookup: CDR1 SGHVT, CDR2 SQSDAQ. This TCR derives from a human donor with melanoma. The source was tumor tissue (inferred from file names), collected from a patient given nivolumab and ipilimumab in sequence. The chain couples TRBV7-4 to TRBJ1-1; D gene ambiguous. CDR3 sequence reads: CASSFAVNTEAFF. CDR3 nucleotide sequence: TGTGCCAGCAGCTTCGCGGTGAACACTGAAGCTTTCTTT.